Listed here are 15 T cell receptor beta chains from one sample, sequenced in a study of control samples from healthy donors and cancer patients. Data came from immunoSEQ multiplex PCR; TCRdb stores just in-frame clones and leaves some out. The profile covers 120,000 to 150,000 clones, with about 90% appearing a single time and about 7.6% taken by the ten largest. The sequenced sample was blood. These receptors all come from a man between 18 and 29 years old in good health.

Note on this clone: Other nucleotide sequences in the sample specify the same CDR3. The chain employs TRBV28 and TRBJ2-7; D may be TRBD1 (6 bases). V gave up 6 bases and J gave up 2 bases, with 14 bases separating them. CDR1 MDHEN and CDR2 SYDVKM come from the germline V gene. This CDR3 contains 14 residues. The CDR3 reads CASSSPGQAYEQYF. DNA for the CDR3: TGTGCCAGCAGCTCCCCGGGACAAGCCTACGAGCAGTACTTC. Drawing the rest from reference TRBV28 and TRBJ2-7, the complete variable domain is DVKVTQSSRYLVKRTGEKVFLECVQDMDHENMFWYRQDPGLGLRLIYFSYDVKMKEKGDIPEGYSVSREKKERFSLILESASTNQTSMYLCASSSPGQAYEQYFGPGTRLTVT.

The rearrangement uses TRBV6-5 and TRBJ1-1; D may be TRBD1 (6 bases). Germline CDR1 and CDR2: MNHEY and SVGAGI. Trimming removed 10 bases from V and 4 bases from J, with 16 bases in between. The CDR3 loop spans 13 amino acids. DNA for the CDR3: TGTGCCACACGCAGGGGAGGAAGCACTGAAGCTTTCTTT. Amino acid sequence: CATRRGGSTEAFF.

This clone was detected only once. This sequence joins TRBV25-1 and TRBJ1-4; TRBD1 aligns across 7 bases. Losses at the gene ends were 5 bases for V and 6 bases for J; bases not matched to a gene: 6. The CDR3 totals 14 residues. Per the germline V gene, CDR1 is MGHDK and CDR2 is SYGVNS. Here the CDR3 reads CASSRQGVDEKLFF. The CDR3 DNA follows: TGTGCCAGCAGTCGACAGGGAGTAGATGAAAAACTGTTTTTT.

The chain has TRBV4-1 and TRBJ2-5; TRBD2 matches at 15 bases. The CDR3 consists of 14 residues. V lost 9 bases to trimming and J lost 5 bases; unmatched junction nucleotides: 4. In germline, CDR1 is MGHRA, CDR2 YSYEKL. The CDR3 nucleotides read TGCGCCAGTCGGACTAGCGGGGGGGCGGAGACCCAGTACTTC. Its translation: CASRTSGGAETQYF.

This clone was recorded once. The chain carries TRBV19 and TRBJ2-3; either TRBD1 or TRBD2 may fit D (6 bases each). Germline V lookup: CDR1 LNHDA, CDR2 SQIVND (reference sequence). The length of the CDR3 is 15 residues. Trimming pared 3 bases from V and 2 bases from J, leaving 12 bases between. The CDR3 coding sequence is TGTGCCAGTAGTATTAGCCGGGGGCCCACAGATACGCAGTATTTT. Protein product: CASSISRGPTDTQYF.

The CDR3 sequence is CASSFLAASSYEQYF. CDR3 in DNA: TGTGCCAGCAGTTTCCTAGCGGCTAGCTCCTACGAGCAGTACTTC. The chain has TRBV28 and TRBJ2-7, with 7 bases fitting TRBD2. From germline, CDR1 is MDHEN and CDR2 SYDVKM. Losses at the gene ends were 3 bases for V and 0 bases for J; bases not matched to a gene: 5. The CDR3 has 15 residues.

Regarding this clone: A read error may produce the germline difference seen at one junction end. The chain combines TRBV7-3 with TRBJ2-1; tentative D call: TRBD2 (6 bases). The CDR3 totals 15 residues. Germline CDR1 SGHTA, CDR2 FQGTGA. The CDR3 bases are TGTGCCAGCAGCCCAATGGTGGAGGGTAACAAGGAGCAGTTCTTC. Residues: CASSPMVEGNKEQFF.

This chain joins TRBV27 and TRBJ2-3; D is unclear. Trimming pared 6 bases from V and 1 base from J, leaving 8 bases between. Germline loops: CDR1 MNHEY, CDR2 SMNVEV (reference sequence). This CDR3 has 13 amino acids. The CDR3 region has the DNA TGTGCCAGCAGGAGTCTGGGCACAGATACGCAGTATTTT. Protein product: CASRSLGTDTQYF.

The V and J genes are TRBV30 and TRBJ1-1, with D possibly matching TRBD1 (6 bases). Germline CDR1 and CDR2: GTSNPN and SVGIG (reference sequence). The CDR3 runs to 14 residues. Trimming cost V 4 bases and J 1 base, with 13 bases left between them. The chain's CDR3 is CAWTMGAPNTEAFF. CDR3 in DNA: TGTGCCTGGACCATGGGGGCCCCGAACACTGAAGCTTTCTTT.

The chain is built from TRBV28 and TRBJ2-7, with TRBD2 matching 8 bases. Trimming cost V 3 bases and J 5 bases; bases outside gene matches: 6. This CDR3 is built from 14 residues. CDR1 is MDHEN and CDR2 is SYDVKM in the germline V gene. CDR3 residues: CASSFSGGRDEQYF. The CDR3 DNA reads TGTGCCAGCAGTTTCAGCGGGGGTAGAGACGAGCAGTACTTC. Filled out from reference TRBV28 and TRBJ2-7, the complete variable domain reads DVKVTQSSRYLVKRTGEKVFLECVQDMDHENMFWYRQDPGLGLRLIYFSYDVKMKEKGDIPEGYSVSREKKERFSLILESASTNQTSMYLCASSFSGGRDEQYFGPGTRLTVT.

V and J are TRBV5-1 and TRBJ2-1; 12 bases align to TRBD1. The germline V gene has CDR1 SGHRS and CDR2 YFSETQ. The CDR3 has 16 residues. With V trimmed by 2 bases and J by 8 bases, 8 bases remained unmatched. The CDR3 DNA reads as TGCGCCAGCAGCTTATCCGGGACAGGGGGCTTTCATGAGCAGTTCTTC. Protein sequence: CASSLSGTGGFHEQFF.

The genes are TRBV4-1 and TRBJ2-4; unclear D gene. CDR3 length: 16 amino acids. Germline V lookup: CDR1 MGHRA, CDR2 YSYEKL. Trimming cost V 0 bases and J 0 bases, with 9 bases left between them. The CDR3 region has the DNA TGCGCCAGCAGCCAAGATCACACCTTAGCCAAAAACATTCAGTACTTC. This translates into CASSQDHTLAKNIQYF.

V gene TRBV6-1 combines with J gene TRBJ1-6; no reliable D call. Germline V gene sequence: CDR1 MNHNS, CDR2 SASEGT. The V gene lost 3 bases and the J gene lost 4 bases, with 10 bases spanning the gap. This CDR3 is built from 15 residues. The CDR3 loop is CASSDTVVYNSPLHF. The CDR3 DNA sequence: TGTGCCAGCAGTGATACAGTCGTGTATAATTCACCCCTCCACTTT.

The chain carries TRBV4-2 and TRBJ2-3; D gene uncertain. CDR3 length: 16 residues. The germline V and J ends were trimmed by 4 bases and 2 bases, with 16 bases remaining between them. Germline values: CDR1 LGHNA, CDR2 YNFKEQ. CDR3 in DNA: TGTGCCAGCAGCCGGGCGACCGGACCTGTCACAGATACGCAGTATTTT. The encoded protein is CASSRATGPVTDTQYF.

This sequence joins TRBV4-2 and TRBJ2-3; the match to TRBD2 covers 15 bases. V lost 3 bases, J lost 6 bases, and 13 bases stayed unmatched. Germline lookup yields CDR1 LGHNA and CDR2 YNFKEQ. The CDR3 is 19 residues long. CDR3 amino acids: CASSQTSQGLAGGSDTQYF. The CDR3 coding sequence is TGTGCCAGCAGCCAGACTTCACAGGGACTAGCGGGGGGTAGCGATACGCAGTATTTT.